This T cell receptor beta chain stems from a study of blood T cell repertoires in COVID-19. Study background: T cells, B-cell-depleted T cells, or PBMCs supplied cDNA or gDNA.

Study members were between about 18 and 100 years old and lived in fewer than 30 US regions. Assignment of participants to cohorts was predicated upon participant-reported clinical history. The junction had 4 bases not matched to a gene; V was cut back by 5 bases and J by 5 bases. Germline V gene sequence: CDR1 SGHRS, CDR2 YFSETQ. The CDR3 length is 14 residues. In the original analysis: How many nucleated cells were present was estimated from reference gene primer amplification. TCRdb's copy holds only in-frame clones and misses some; the assay was immunoSEQ multiplex PCR. D and trimming come from the DNA, and the V and J calls and clone size come from that table. The table has 200,000 to 250,000 clones, 85% to 90% seen once.

The specimen sequenced was PBMCs or T cells enriched from blood (not recorded which). The clonotype was recovered from a woman between 45 and 65 years old with acute COVID-19. This chain uses TRBV5-1 with TRBJ2-1; 10 nucleotides agree with TRBD2. CDR3: CASRATSGHNEQFF. In DNA, the CDR3 is TGCGCCAGCAGGGCGACTAGCGGGCACAATGAGCAGTTCTTC.